The next 9 T cell receptor beta chains were all read from a single sample in a study of stem cell transplantation in POMP-related autoinflammatory disease. Sequenced by immunoSEQ multiplex PCR; TCRdb stores in-frame clones only, minus some. Found here are some 30,000 clones, approximately 86% of them singletons; the top ten hold 0.6% to 0.75%. The sequencing used CD4+ T cells from PBMCs, collected before stem cell transplantation. The receptor set was obtained from a human donor with POMP-related autoinflammation and immune dysregulation (PRAID).

The rearrangement links TRBV19 to TRBJ2-7; D is unclear. Germline V lookup: CDR1 LNHDA, CDR2 SQIVND (reference sequence). Trimming took 1 base from V and 2 from J, leaving 12 bases between them. The CDR3 is 15 residues long. The CDR3 loop reads CASSIGASSPYEQYF. The DNA for the CDR3 is TGTGCCAGTAGTATAGGAGCTTCGAGCCCCTACGAGCAGTACTTC. Together with reference TRBV19 and TRBJ2-7, the CDR3 gives the full variable domain: DGGITQSPKYLFRKEGQNVTLSCEQNLNHDAMYWYRQDPGQGLRLIYYSQIVNDFQKGDIAEGYSVSREKKESFPLTVTSAQKNPTAFYLCASSIGASSPYEQYFGPGTRLTVT.

The chain combines TRBV5-4 with TRBJ2-2; 7 bases map to TRBD1. CDR3 length: 14 residues. From germline, CDR1 is SGHNT and CDR2 YYREEE (reference sequence). J was trimmed by 5 bases and V by 0 bases; bases with no gene match: 1. The CDR3 spells CASSLVGQTGELFF. The CDR3 coding sequence is TGTGCCAGCAGCTTGGTGGGACAGACCGGGGAGCTGTTTTTT.

This chain connects TRBV9 to TRBJ2-5; D ambiguous. This CDR3 is 11 amino acids long. With 5 bases removed from V and 7 bases from J, the gap between germline ends came to 9 bases. The V gene's germline CDR1 is SGDLS and CDR2 YYNGEE. The CDR3 here is CASSFLSTQYF. CDR3 DNA: TGTGCCAGCAGTTTCCTCTCGACCCAGTACTTC.

V is TRBV19 and J is TRBJ2-7, with a possible D match to TRBD1 (5 bases). The V gene's germline CDR1 is LNHDA and CDR2 SQIVND (reference sequence). The ends were cut back, 6 bases at V and 0 bases at J, with 12 bases in the middle. This CDR3 spans 14 amino acids. The CDR3 is CASSLTVSSYEQYF. The DNA of the CDR3 is TGTGCCAGTAGCCTGACAGTTAGCTCCTACGAGCAGTACTTC.

The chain has TRBV5-1 and TRBJ2-3; a possible D gene is TRBD1 (5 bases). V lost 4 bases and J lost 2, with 17 bases in between. The V gene's germline CDR1 is SGHRS and CDR2 YFSETQ. The CDR3 runs 16 residues. CDR3: CASSKLSGHYTDTQYF. For the CDR3, the DNA is TGCGCCAGCAGCAAGTTATCCGGACACTACACAGATACGCAGTATTTT.

The V and J genes are TRBV5-1 and TRBJ2-5, with 11 bases lining up with TRBD2. J lost 4 bases, V lost 1 base, and 3 bases had no gene match. The CDR3 extends over 15 amino acids. Per germline, CDR1 SGHRS and CDR2 YFSETQ. CDR3 bases: TGCGCCAGCAGCTTGAGGCTAGCGGGAGGAGAGACCCAGTACTTC. Its protein product is CASSLRLAGGETQYF.

This rearrangement joins TRBV2 to TRBJ2-2, with 10 bases identical to TRBD2. CDR3 size: 15 residues. Germline lookup yields CDR1 SNHLY and CDR2 FYNNEI. Trimming at V came to 6 bases and at J to 4 bases, leaving 5 bases not matched to a gene. The CDR3 bases are TGTGCCAGCAGAGGGCTAGCGGGGGCCACCGGGGAGCTGTTTTTT. Translation: CASRGLAGATGELFF.

The chain's CDR3 is CASSLWTGGGYTF. CDR3 bases: TGCGCCAGCAGCTTGTGGACAGGGGGAGGCTACACCTTC. This chain uses TRBV5-1 with TRBJ1-2; 10 positions match TRBD1. CDR1 and CDR2 (germline): SGHRS, YFSETQ. With 1 base clipped from V and 8 bases from J, the junction kept 2 bases outside the gene matches. The CDR3 has 13 amino acids.

This sequence joins TRBV2 and TRBJ2-7; 10 positions match TRBD1. This CDR3 contains 14 residues. J gave up 5 bases and V 6 bases, and 7 bases lay outside the gene matches. Germline V gives CDR1 SNHLY, CDR2 FYNNEI. Written as DNA, the CDR3 is TGTGCCAGCAGGGGGGACAGGGGTTCCGACGAGCAGTACTTC. Amino acids: CASRGDRGSDEQYF.